Shown below are 21 T cell receptor beta chains from a single sample sequenced in a study of T cells after yellow fever vaccination (dated by TCRdb to the late 2010s). In light of the paper, this sample's treatment or condition label describes: live attenuated yellow fever vaccine strain. The library relied on 5' RACE. TCRdb lists the instrument as Illumina HiSeq 2500. TCRdb took the public reads, trimmed them with fastp at Q25, ran MiXCR for clone calling and kept in-frame beta chains. Duplicate CDR3 protein sequences are folded into a single record with the most common DNA and genes. This sample is represented by about 50,000 distinct CDR3 sequences; roughly 6.9% of them were singletons. The top ten hold around 38% of the sample. The sequenced sample was CD8+ T cells sorted from PBMCs, obtained on the day of the first yellow fever vaccination. These receptors all come from a man aged 18-30 years who received the YFV17D yellow fever vaccine.

As regards this clonotype: A much larger clonotype is one base distant, so this may be a read error. This chain links TRBV5-1 with TRBJ2-1; weak D call: TRBD1 (6 bases). The length of the CDR3 is 13 residues. V was shortened by 7 bases and J by 8 bases, with 16 bases between the two germline ends. CDR1 and CDR2 from the germline V gene are SGHRS and YFSETQ. The DNA of the CDR3 is TGCGCCAGCTGCGACGGGACAAAGGATGAGCAGTTCTTC. It translates to CASCDGTKDEQFF.

At least ten counts were recorded for this clonotype. V and J are TRBV6-4 and TRBJ2-1; the match to TRBD1 covers 10 bases. The CDR3 consists of 15 residues. V lost 8 bases, J lost 4 bases, and 8 bases stayed unmatched. Germline loops: CDR1 MRHNA, CDR2 SNTAGT. CDR3 sequence reads: CASRPGTGDYNEQFF. The CDR3 DNA reads as TGTGCCAGCCGACCTGGGACAGGGGATTACAATGAGCAGTTCTTC.

As to this clonotype: This may be a read error: a much more frequent sequence differs by one nucleotide. The rearrangement joins TRBV5-6 to TRBJ2-1; no firm D call. Per the germline V gene, CDR1 is SGHDT and CDR2 is YYEEEE. CDR3 length equals 16 residues. The CDR3 region is CVSSFHSFSSYNEQFF. CDR3 DNA: TGTGTCAGCAGCTTTCACTCGTTCAGCTCCTACAATGAGCAGTTCTTC.

This sequence joins TRBV12-3 or TRBV12-4 and TRBJ2-7, with 7 bases lining up with TRBD2. The CDR3 extends over 15 amino acids. The ends lost 3 bases at V and 2 bases at J; junction bases unmatched: 7. The CDR3: CASSFHSAGAYEQYF. CDR3 in DNA: TGTGCCAGCAGTTTTCACTCGGCGGGGGCCTACGAGCAGTACTTC.

Concerning this clonotype: A read error is possible here, since a much larger clone lies one base away. Since the CDR3 does not end with the conserved phenylalanine or tryptophan, this likely comes from a read error. The DNA of the CDR3 is TGTGCCAGCAGTCTAGGGGTCCGCACTGAAGCTTTCTTA. Its protein is CASSLGVRTEAFL. V and J are TRBV6-1 and TRBJ1-1; the D gene is possibly TRBD1 (5 bases). Between the trimmed V and J ends, which lost 5 bases and 4 bases, there was a span of 11 bases. The CDR3 spans 13 residues. Germline loops: CDR1 MNHNS, CDR2 SASEGT.

The V and J genes are TRBV15 and TRBJ2-3; TRBD2 matches at 8 bases. V was pared by 6 bases and J by 3 bases, with 8 bases of the junction left unmatched. The CDR3 loop spans 15 amino acids. The V gene's germline CDR1 is LNHNV and CDR2 YYDKDF (reference sequence). This chain's CDR3 is CATRNRRGGTDTQYF. The CDR3 DNA reads as TGTGCCACCAGGAATCGTCGGGGGGGAACAGATACGCAGTATTTT.

In its sample, this clonotype was seen many times. The chain is built from TRBV18 and TRBJ2-1; D possibly uses TRBD1 or TRBD2 (5 bases each). Germline CDR1 reads KGHSH; CDR2 reads LQKENI. CDR3 length: 14 residues. The V and J ends lost 3 bases and 8 bases respectively, with 14 bases between them. CDR3 sequence: CASSPWGWQDEQFF. The CDR3 DNA sequence: TGTGCCAGCTCACCGTGGGGGTGGCAAGATGAGCAGTTCTTC.

This clonotype was seen a few times. The chain recombines TRBV29-1 with TRBJ2-1; a weak D match, TRBD2 (7 bases). Germline CDR1 and CDR2: SQVTM and ANQGSEA. The V end was cut by 7 bases, the J end by 5 bases, with 27 bases between. The CDR3 has 17 amino acids. The CDR3 spells CSAAGPLGGHPHNEQFF. The CDR3 nucleotides are TGCAGCGCCGCCGGGCCCCTGGGGGGGCACCCCCACAATGAGCAGTTCTTC.

This clonotype came up a few times. The chain recombines TRBV7-6 with TRBJ2-6, with D tentatively TRBD1 or TRBD2 (5 bases each). The CDR3 runs to 16 residues. V was shortened by 3 bases and J by 0 bases, with 9 bases between the two germline ends. In germline, CDR1 is SGHVS, CDR2 FNYEAQ. CDR3 protein: CASSFGARSGANVLTF. In DNA, the CDR3 is TGTGCCAGCAGCTTCGGGGCGCGCTCTGGGGCCAACGTCCTGACTTTC.

In this sample, this clonotype turned up many times. V usage is TRBV12-3 or TRBV12-4 and J usage is TRBJ1-5, with D tentatively TRBD1 (6 bases). V dropped 4 bases and J dropped 1 base, with 8 bases sitting between them. CDR3 length: 14 residues. CDR3 DNA sequence: TGTGCCAGCAGTTCCAGGGGCAGCAATCAGCCCCAGCATTTT. It translates to CASSSRGSNQPQHF.

This chain joins TRBV15 and TRBJ2-7, with a tentative D call TRBD2 (5 bases). The CDR3 loop spans 12 amino acids. CDR1 and CDR2 from the germline V gene are LNHNV and YYDKDF (reference sequence). Trimming left V 5 bases short and J 7 bases short, with 12 bases between. Here the CDR3 reads CATSRGALEQYV. CDR3 nucleotide sequence: TGTGCCACCAGCCGGGGAGCCTTGGAGCAGTACGTC.

This clonotype was counted only a few times. The rearrangement uses TRBV7-2 and TRBJ1-2, with 7 bases that match TRBD1. V trimming: 0 bases; J trimming: 8 bases; junction bases outside the gene matches: 12. CDR1 and CDR2 (germline): SGHTA, FQGNSA. CDR3 length: 16 residues. The CDR3 reads CASSLAPRGISNGYTF. The CDR3 nucleotides are TGTGCCAGCAGCTTAGCTCCCAGGGGGATATCTAACGGCTACACCTTC.

The V and J genes are TRBV6-2 or TRBV6-3 and TRBJ1-1; perhaps TRBD1 as D (6 bases). V gave up 8 bases and J gave up 6 bases, with 10 bases separating them. This CDR3 has 11 residues. CDR1 MNHEY and CDR2 SVGEGT come from the germline V gene. CDR3 sequence: CASGEGAEAFF. The CDR3 DNA reads as TGTGCCAGCGGGGAGGGGGCTGAAGCTTTCTTT.

This clonotype has ten or more counts. V usage is TRBV27 and J usage is TRBJ1-1; D might be TRBD1 (6 bases). The CDR3 sequence is 15 residues long. CDR1 MNHEY and CDR2 SMNVEV come from the germline V gene (reference sequence). V lost 5 bases and J lost 3, with 16 bases in between. CDR3 region: CASSRGPVDYTEAFF. In DNA form, the CDR3 reads TGTGCCAGCAGTCGGGGGCCCGTAGATTACACTGAAGCTTTCTTT.

J is TRBJ2-3 and V is TRBV7-9; unclear D gene. V lost 5 bases to trimming and J lost 2 bases, with 14 bases between them. CDR1 is SEHNR, CDR2 FQNEAQ, per germline (reference sequence). The CDR3 has 15 amino acids. CDR3 sequence: CASSPVGSYTDTQYF. The CDR3 region has the DNA TGTGCCAGCAGCCCGGTGGGGTCCTACACAGATACGCAGTATTTT.

This clonotype has ten or more counts. The chain links TRBV28 to TRBJ2-4, with a possible D match to TRBD2 (7 bases). The germline V gene encodes CDR1 MDHEN and CDR2 SYDVKM. This CDR3 spans 14 amino acids. V shed 2 bases and J shed 13 bases, with 18 bases lying between them. CDR3 DNA: TGTGCCAGCAGTTTAGGGGGGGGGGCGGCTCCACAGTACTTC. Protein product: CASSLGGGAAPQYF.

This clonotype occurred many times. This chain links TRBV12-3 or TRBV12-4 with TRBJ1-1, with D possibly being TRBD1 (5 bases). This CDR3 has 14 amino acids. The germline V and J ends were trimmed by 2 bases and 0 bases, with 7 bases remaining between them. CDR3 residues: CASSLSGLNTEAFF. The CDR3, as DNA: TGTGCCAGCAGTTTATCAGGGTTGAACACTGAAGCTTTCTTT.

This clonotype was detected only a few times. The chain employs TRBV7-2 and TRBJ1-2; 7 positions match TRBD1. The CDR3 is made up of 14 amino acids. The germline gives CDR1 SGHTA, CDR2 FQGNSA. The ends lost 3 bases at V and 2 bases at J; junction bases unmatched: 3. The DNA of the CDR3 is TGTGCCAGCAGCTTCCGACAGGGAAACTATGGCTACACCTTC. Protein product: CASSFRQGNYGYTF.

The chain is built from TRBV12-3 or TRBV12-4 and TRBJ2-3, with a weak D call TRBD2 (6 bases). The CDR3 is made up of 15 amino acids. Trimming removed 3 bases from V and 5 bases from J, with 15 bases in between. The CDR3 nucleotides read TGTGCCAGCAGTTTTCGGGGGTATGGTCTAGATACGCAGTATTTT. Its translation: CASSFRGYGLDTQYF.

This chain joins TRBV25-1 and TRBJ2-7; no definite D call. CDR3 length: 11 residues. CDR1 and CDR2 (germline): MGHDK, SYGVNS. V dropped 3 bases and J dropped 4 bases, with 4 bases sitting between them. CDR3 in amino acids: CASSDLYEQYV. CDR3 coding DNA: TGTGCCAGCAGTGACCTATACGAGCAGTACGTC.

This clonotype was picked up a small number of times. The V call is TRBV5-1, the J call TRBJ2-3, with a possible D match to TRBD2 (6 bases). Germline loops: CDR1 SGHRS, CDR2 YFSETQ. The CDR3 runs to 15 residues. The germline V and J ends were trimmed by 6 bases and 6 bases, with 20 bases remaining between them. CDR3: CASKRGAGRRDTQYF. The CDR3, as DNA: TGCGCCAGCAAGAGGGGAGCGGGTCGCAGGGATACGCAGTATTTT.